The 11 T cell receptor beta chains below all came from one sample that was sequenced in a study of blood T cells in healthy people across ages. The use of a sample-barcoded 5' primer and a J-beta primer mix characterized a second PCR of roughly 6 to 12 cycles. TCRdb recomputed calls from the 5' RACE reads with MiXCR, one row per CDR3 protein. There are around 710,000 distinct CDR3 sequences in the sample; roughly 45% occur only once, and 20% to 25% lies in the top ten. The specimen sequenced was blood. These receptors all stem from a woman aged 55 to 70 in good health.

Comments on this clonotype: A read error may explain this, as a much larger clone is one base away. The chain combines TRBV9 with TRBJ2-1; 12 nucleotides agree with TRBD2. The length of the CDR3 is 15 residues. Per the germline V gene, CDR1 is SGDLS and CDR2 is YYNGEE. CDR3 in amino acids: CASSGTSGGFDERFF. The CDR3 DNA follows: TGTGCCAGCAGCGGAACTAGCGGGGGGTTCGATGAGCGGTTCTTC.

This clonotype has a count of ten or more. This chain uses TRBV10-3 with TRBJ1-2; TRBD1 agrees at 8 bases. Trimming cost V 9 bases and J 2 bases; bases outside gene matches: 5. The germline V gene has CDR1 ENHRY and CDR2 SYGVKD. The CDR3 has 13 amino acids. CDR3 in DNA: TGTGCCATGCGCGACAGGGGAAACTATGGCTACACCTTC. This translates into CAMRDRGNYGYTF.

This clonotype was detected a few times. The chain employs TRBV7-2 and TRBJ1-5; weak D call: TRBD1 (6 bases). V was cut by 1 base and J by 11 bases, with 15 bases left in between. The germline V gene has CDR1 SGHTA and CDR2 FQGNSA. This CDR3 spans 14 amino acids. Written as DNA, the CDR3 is TGTGCCAGCAGCTTAGGACAGGCGGAGCTGGCCCAGCATTTT. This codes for CASSLGQAELAQHF.

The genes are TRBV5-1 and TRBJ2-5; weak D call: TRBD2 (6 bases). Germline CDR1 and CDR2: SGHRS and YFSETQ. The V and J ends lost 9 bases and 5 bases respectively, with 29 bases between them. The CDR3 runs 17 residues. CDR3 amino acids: CANTHLRSGAPWETQYF. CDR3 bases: TGCGCCAACACCCATCTCCGATCGGGAGCCCCGTGGGAGACCCAGTACTTC.

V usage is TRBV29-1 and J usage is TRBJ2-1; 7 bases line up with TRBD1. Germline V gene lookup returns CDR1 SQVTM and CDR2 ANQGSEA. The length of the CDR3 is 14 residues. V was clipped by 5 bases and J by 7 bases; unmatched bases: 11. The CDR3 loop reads CSVRDRKGVNEQFF. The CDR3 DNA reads TGCAGCGTTCGGGACAGAAAGGGGGTTAATGAGCAGTTCTTC.

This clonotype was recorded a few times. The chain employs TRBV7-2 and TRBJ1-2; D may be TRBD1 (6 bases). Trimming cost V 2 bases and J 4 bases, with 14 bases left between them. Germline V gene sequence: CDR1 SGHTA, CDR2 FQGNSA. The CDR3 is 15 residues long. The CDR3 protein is CASSLTSGDGYGYTF. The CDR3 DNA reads TGTGCCAGCAGCTTAACCTCAGGGGACGGCTATGGCTACACCTTC.

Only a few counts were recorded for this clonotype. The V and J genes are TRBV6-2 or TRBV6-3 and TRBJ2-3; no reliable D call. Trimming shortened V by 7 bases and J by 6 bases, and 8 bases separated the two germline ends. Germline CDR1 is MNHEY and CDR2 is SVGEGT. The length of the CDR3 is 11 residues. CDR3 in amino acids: CASTNLDTQYF. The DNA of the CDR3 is TGTGCCAGCACCAACCTGGATACGCAGTATTTT.

The CDR3 is CASSLSGRGNQPQHF. Written as DNA, the CDR3 is TGTGCCAGCAGTTTGTCTGGGCGAGGGAATCAGCCCCAGCATTTT. V is TRBV27 and J is TRBJ1-5; D remains unclear. In germline, CDR1 is MNHEY, CDR2 SMNVEV (reference sequence). The CDR3 consists of 15 residues. V was trimmed by 3 bases and J by 4 bases, leaving 13 bases between them.

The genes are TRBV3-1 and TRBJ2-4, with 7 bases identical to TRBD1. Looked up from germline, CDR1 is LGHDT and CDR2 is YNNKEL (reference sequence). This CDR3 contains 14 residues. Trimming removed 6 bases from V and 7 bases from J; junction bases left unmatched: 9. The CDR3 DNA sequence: TGTGCCAGCAGTCGCGAGGGACAGTGGAACATTCAGTACTTC. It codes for CASSREGQWNIQYF.

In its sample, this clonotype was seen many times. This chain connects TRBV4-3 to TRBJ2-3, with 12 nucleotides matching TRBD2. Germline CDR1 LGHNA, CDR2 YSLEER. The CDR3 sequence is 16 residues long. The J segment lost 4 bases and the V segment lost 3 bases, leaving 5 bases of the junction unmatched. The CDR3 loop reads CASSQTSGRLADTQYF. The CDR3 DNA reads TGCGCCAGCAGCCAGACTAGCGGGAGATTGGCAGATACGCAGTATTTT.

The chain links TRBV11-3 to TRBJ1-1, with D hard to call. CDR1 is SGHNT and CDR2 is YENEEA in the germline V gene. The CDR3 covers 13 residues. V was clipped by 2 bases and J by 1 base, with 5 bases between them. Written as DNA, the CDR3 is TGTGCCAGCAGCTTACACCAGAACACTGAAGCTTTCTTT. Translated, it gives CASSLHQNTEAFF. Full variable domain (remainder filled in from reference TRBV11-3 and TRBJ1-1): EAGVVQSPRYKIIEKKQPVAFWCNPISGHNTLYWYLQNLGQGPELLIRYENEEAVDDSQLPKDRFSAERLKGVDSTLKIQPAELGDSAVYLCASSLHQNTEAFFGQGTRLTVV.